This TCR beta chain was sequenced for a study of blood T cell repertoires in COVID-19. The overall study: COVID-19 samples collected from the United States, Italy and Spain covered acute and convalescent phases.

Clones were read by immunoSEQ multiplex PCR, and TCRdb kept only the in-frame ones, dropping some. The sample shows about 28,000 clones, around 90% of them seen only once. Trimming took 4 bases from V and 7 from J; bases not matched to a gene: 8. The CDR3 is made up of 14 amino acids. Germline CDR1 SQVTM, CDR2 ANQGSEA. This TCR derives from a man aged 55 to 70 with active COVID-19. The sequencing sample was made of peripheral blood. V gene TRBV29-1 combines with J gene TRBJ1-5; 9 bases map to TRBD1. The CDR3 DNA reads TGCAGCGTTGTTGTACAGGGGGCGAGGCAGCCCCAGCATTTT. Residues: CSVVVQGARQPQHF.